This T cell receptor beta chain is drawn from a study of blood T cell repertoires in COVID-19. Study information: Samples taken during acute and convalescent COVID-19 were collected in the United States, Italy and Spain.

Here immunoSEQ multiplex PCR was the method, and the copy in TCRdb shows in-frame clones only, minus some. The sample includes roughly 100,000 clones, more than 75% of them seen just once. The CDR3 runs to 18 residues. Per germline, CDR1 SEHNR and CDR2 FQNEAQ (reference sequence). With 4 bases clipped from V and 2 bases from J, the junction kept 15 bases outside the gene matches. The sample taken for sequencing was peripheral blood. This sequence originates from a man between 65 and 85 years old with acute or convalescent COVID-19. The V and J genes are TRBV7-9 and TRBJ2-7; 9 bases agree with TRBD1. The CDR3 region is CASSSSRDRVLYTYEQYF. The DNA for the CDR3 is TGTGCCAGCAGCTCCAGCAGGGACAGGGTCCTTTATACCTACGAGCAGTACTTC.